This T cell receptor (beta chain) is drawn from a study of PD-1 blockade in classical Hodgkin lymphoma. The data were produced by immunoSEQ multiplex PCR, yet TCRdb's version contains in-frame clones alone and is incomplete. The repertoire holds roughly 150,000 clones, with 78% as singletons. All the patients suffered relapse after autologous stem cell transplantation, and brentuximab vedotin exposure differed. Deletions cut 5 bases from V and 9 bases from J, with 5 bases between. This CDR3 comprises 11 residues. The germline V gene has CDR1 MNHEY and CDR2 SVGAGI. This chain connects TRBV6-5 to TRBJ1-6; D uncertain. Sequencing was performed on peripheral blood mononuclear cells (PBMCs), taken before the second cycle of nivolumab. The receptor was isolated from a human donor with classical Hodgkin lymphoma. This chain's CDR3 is CASSDPSPLHF. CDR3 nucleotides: TGTGCCAGCAGTGACCCTTCACCCCTCCACTTT.